This TCR beta chain was obtained from a study of OX40 agonist ivuxolimab in advanced cancers. Background on the study: Patients assigned to dose escalation were diagnosed with hepatocellular carcinoma, melanoma, renal cell or head and neck cancer.

Findings and caveats of the study: Clonal expansion by week 6 occurred in CD4+ and CD8+ blood T cells (at 0.1 to 3.0 mg/kg). Some patients without response likewise showed low normalized clonal expansion.

As for this clone: Its antigen is unknown.

Only in-frame clones appear in the TCRdb table, and some are missing; sequencing was by immunoSEQ multiplex PCR. The sample lists around 80,000 clones, around 87% occurring once. This clonotype was sampled from an adult with an advanced solid tumor such as melanoma, head and neck, liver or kidney cancer. The sample consisted of CD4+ or CD8+ T cells sorted from blood, taken in a trial of the OX40 agonist ivuxolimab.

CDR3 DNA: TGTGCCAGCAGCCCAACTAGCGGGGGGGCAGGAAGTGAGCAGTTCTTC. It yields the protein CASSPTSGGAGSEQFF. The rearrangement uses TRBV11-2 and TRBJ2-1; TRBD2 matches 13 bases. The CDR3 runs 16 residues. Germline V gene sequence: CDR1 SGHAT, CDR2 FQNNGV. V dropped 5 bases and J dropped 9; count of bases not matched to a gene: 10.